This T cell receptor beta chain was captured by sequencing in a study of T cells in Graves' hyperthyroidism and ophthalmopathy. Germline-derived CDR1 and CDR2 are SGHTA and FQGNSA. This CDR3 has 16 residues. With V trimmed by 4 bases and J by 3 bases, 11 bases remained unmatched. It was RNA transcripts that yielded the amplified TCR beta CDR3 regions. During a first-round RT-PCR of the TCR CDR3, the HTBI primer set was used. TCRdb called the multiplex PCR reads again in MiXCR, with one record for every CDR3 protein. Of around 440,000 distinct CDR3 sequences in the sample, approximately 15% are singletons; the top ten hold around an eighth. In this sample, this clonotype turned up many times. The authors deemed Graves' hyperthyroidism stable absent ophthalmopathy progression within 18 months. Diagnoses were made from clinical symptoms, serum measures (thyroxine and TRAb), thyroid ultrasound and orbital computed tomography.

The material sequenced was blood. This chain joins TRBV7-2 and TRBJ1-2; 7 bases map to TRBD1. The receptor comes from a woman under 30 with Graves' hyperthyroidism. The CDR3 loop is CASSSQTGVPYYGYTF. CDR3 sequence (DNA): TGTGCCAGCAGCTCCCAAACAGGGGTACCCTACTATGGCTACACCTTC.